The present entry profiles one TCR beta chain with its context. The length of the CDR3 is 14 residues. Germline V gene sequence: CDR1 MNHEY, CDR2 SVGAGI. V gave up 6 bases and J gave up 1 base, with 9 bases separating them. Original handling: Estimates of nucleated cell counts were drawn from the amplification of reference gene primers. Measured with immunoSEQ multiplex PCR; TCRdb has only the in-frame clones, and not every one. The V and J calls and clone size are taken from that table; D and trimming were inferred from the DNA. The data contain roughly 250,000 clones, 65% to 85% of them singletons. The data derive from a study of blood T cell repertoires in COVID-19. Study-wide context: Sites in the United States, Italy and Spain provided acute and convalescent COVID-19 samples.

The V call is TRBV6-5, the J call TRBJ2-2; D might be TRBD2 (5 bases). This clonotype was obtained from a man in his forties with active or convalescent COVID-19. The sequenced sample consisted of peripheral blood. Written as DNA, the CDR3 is TGTGCCAGCAGCCCCGCGGGGAACACCGGGGAGCTGTTTTTT. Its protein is CASSPAGNTGELFF.